Listed here are 29 T cell receptor beta chains from one sample, sequenced in a study of blood T cell repertoires in COVID-19. Method: immunoSEQ multiplex PCR; TCRdb's copy keeps in-frame clones and lacks some. Of 180,000 or so clones listed, almost 85% are singletons. Sequencing used PBMCs or T cells enriched from blood (not recorded which). These TCRs come from a man in his fifties or sixties who had recovered from COVID-19.

The chain is built from TRBV7-2 and TRBJ2-7, with 7 bases identical to TRBD1. Germline CDR1 is SGHTA and CDR2 is FQGNSA. V was clipped by 0 bases and J by 2 bases; unmatched bases: 1. This CDR3 comprises 14 residues. The CDR3 coding sequence is TGTGCCAGCAGCTTAGCGGGACAGACCTACGAGCAGTACTTC. Its translation is CASSLAGQTYEQYF.

CDR3 amino acids: CASSGDAGRNQPQHF. The CDR3 DNA is TGTGCCAGCAGCGGGGACGCAGGGAGGAATCAGCCCCAGCATTTT. This sequence joins TRBV7-9 and TRBJ1-5, with a possible D match to TRBD1 (5 bases). Trimming removed 5 bases at V and 4 bases at J, with 15 bases between. The germline V gene encodes CDR1 SEHNR and CDR2 FQNEAQ (reference sequence). The CDR3 totals 15 residues.

V and J are TRBV19 and TRBJ2-1; 7 bases line up with TRBD1. The CDR3 runs 16 residues. CDR1 is LNHDA and CDR2 is SQIVND in the germline V gene (reference sequence). The V segment lost 4 bases and the J segment 1 base; nucleotides outside the gene matches: 7. The CDR3 sequence: CASSTYRGESYNEQFF. For the CDR3, the DNA is TGTGCCAGTAGTACTTACAGGGGAGAGTCCTACAATGAGCAGTTCTTC.

The chain has TRBV29-1 and TRBJ2-7, with a weak D call TRBD2 (5 bases). Germline V gives CDR1 SQVTM, CDR2 ANQGSEA. The CDR3 is made up of 17 amino acids. The ends were cut back, 0 bases at V and 1 base at J, with 19 bases in the middle. CDR3 DNA: TGCAGCGTTGAAGATTACAGCGGTCTGGGCAGGTCCTACGAGCAGTACTTC. This codes for CSVEDYSGLGRSYEQYF.

The V and J genes are TRBV2 and TRBJ2-7; TRBD1 might be the D (6 bases). The CDR3 totals 14 residues. CDR1 is SNHLY and CDR2 is FYNNEI in the germline V gene. Trimming pared 4 bases from V and 5 bases from J, leaving 15 bases between. CDR3 amino acids: CASSVHRASDEQYF. The CDR3 DNA sequence: TGTGCCAGCAGTGTTCACAGGGCATCTGACGAGCAGTACTTC.

V is TRBV7-3 and J is TRBJ2-6, with a possible D match to TRBD2 (5 bases). The CDR3 consists of 15 residues. The germline gives CDR1 SGHTA, CDR2 FQGTGA. V lost 3 bases and J lost 2, with 8 bases in between. CDR3 protein: CASSFEGPGANVLTF. Here the CDR3 DNA reads TGTGCCAGCAGCTTTGAGGGCCCTGGGGCCAACGTCCTGACTTTC.

This clone was detected only once. The chain links TRBV28 to TRBJ1-2; 11 nucleotides line up with TRBD1. CDR1 MDHEN and CDR2 SYDVKM come from the germline V gene. This CDR3 is built from 15 residues. Trimming cost V 7 bases and J 5 bases; bases outside gene matches: 9. CDR3 nucleotide sequence: TGTGCCAGCACCCTCGCCGGGACAGGGGGTTATGGCTACACCTTC. As protein: CASTLAGTGGYGYTF.

The CDR3 DNA sequence: TGTGCCAGCAGTTCCGCGGTTGGTCTAGCGGGAGGTATTTACAATGAGCAGTTCTTC. Translated: CASSSAVGLAGGIYNEQFF. V and J are TRBV27 and TRBJ2-1; 11 bases align to TRBD2. CDR3 length equals 19 residues. Looked up from germline, CDR1 is MNHEY and CDR2 is SMNVEV (reference sequence). Unmatched junction bases numbered 15, after V lost 4 bases and J lost 4 bases.

V gene TRBV11-1 combines with J gene TRBJ2-1; 9 bases agree with TRBD2. From germline, CDR1 is SGHAT and CDR2 FQDESV (reference sequence). CDR3 length: 15 residues. Unmatched junction bases numbered 2, after V lost 5 bases and J lost 0 bases. CDR3 sequence: CASSKAGGSYNEQFF. The CDR3 DNA reads as TGTGCCAGCAGCAAAGCGGGGGGCTCCTACAATGAGCAGTTCTTC.

The chain's CDR3 is CASSLLGTGNEKLFF. The CDR3 nucleotides read TGTGCCAGCAGTTTGTTAGGGACAGGGAATGAAAAACTGTTTTTT. This chain connects TRBV27 to TRBJ1-4, with 9 bases matching TRBD1. V was pared by 3 bases and J by 5 bases, with 4 bases of the junction left unmatched. The CDR3 consists of 15 residues. Germline V gives CDR1 MNHEY, CDR2 SMNVEV (reference sequence).

The chain carries TRBV6-5 and TRBJ2-3; no definite D call. Trimming removed 2 bases from V and 2 bases from J, with 5 bases in between. CDR1 MNHEY and CDR2 SVGAGI come from the germline V gene. The CDR3 contains 13 residues. In DNA, the CDR3 is TGTGCCAGCAGTTACCTAGTCACAGATACGCAGTATTTT. As protein: CASSYLVTDTQYF.

The rearrangement uses TRBV11-3 and TRBJ1-1; D is uncertain. This CDR3 is 13 amino acids long. The V and J ends lost 3 bases and 5 bases respectively, with 10 bases between them. The germline gives CDR1 SGHNT, CDR2 YENEEA. This chain's CDR3 is CASSFGERTEAFF. The DNA of the CDR3 is TGTGCCAGCAGCTTTGGGGAGCGGACTGAAGCTTTCTTT.

This chain connects TRBV19 to TRBJ2-7; TRBD1 is a possible D gene (6 bases). Trimming took off 5 bases at V and 1 base at J, with 15 bases between the two ends. Germline assignment: CDR1 LNHDA and CDR2 SQIVND (reference sequence). The CDR3 covers 15 residues. The CDR3, as DNA: TGTGCCAGTAGTTCCCGGCGACAGGTGTCCTACGAGCAGTACTTC. This encodes CASSSRRQVSYEQYF.

V usage is TRBV28 and J usage is TRBJ1-3, with D maybe TRBD1 (5 bases). The CDR3 totals 13 residues. Germline V gene sequence: CDR1 MDHEN, CDR2 SYDVKM. The V and J ends lost 6 bases and 5 bases respectively, with 11 bases between them. The CDR3 loop reads CASRGRRRNTIYF. The CDR3 bases are TGTGCCAGCAGGGGGCGAAGAAGAAACACCATATATTTT.

The CDR3 protein is CSAAGTSGASQYF. The CDR3, as DNA: TGCAGCGCCGCCGGGACTAGCGGGGCGTCCCAGTACTTC. The rearrangement uses TRBV29-1 and TRBJ2-5; 13 bases align to TRBD2. Trimming cost V 7 bases and J 9 bases; bases outside gene matches: 8. The CDR3 contains 13 residues. Germline V gene data show CDR1 as SQVTM and CDR2 as ANQGSEA.

This clone appeared a few times. DNA of the CDR3: TGTGCCAGCAGTGAAATCAGGGTTGCCAAAAACATTCAGTACTTC. Residues: CASSEIRVAKNIQYF. The chain carries TRBV6-1 and TRBJ2-4, with D possibly TRBD1 on 5 matching bases. The CDR3 extends over 15 amino acids. Trimming shortened V by 2 bases and J by 1 base, and 9 bases separated the two germline ends. CDR1 MNHNS and CDR2 SASEGT come from the germline V gene.

This rearrangement joins TRBV13 to TRBJ2-2, with 10 bases identical to TRBD1. CDR3 length: 18 residues. The V and J ends lost 4 bases and 0 bases, in that order; junction bases with no gene match: 8. Germline V gene sequence: CDR1 PRHDT, CDR2 FYEKMQ (reference sequence). CDR3 sequence reads: CASSSLDRGHANTGELFF. The CDR3 DNA reads as TGTGCCAGCAGCTCCCTCGACAGGGGGCACGCGAACACCGGGGAGCTGTTTTTT.

The rearrangement uses TRBV4-1 and TRBJ2-5, with D possibly being TRBD1 (5 bases). The CDR3 is 15 residues long. Trimming left V 1 base short and J 5 bases short, with 14 bases between. The germline CDR1 and CDR2 sequences are MGHRA and YSYEKL. The CDR3 DNA sequence: TGCGCCAGCAGCCAAGGGGGCGATGGGGTGGAGACCCAGTACTTC. Translated, it gives CASSQGGDGVETQYF.

In this sample, this clone turned up once. In nucleotides, the CDR3 is TGTGCCAGCAGTTCCGATACAGGGATCAATCAGCCCCAGCATTTT. Amino acid sequence: CASSSDTGINQPQHF. V usage is TRBV5-4 and J usage is TRBJ1-5; possible D gene TRBD1, 6 bases. Germline-derived CDR1 and CDR2 are SGHNT and YYREEE (reference sequence). This CDR3 is 15 amino acids long. Between the trimmed V and J ends, which lost 5 bases and 3 bases, there was a span of 15 bases.

J is TRBJ2-3 and V is TRBV19, with 10 positions matching TRBD2. With V trimmed by 7 bases and J by 2 bases, 9 bases remained unmatched. This CDR3 is built from 16 residues. Germline V gives CDR1 LNHDA, CDR2 SQIVND (reference sequence). The CDR3 nucleotides are TGTGCCAGTACTCCTAGCGGGAGAGCCGACACAGATACGCAGTATTTT. It translates to CASTPSGRADTDTQYF.

This chain connects TRBV2 to TRBJ1-6, with TRBD1 as a possible D gene (5 bases). CDR3 length equals 15 residues. CDR1 SNHLY and CDR2 FYNNEI come from the germline V gene. V was cut by 6 bases and J by 7 bases, with 16 bases left in between. The CDR3 DNA follows: TGTGCCAGCAGCCCTACCCAGGGTGGCAATTCACCCCTCCACTTT. This translates into CASSPTQGGNSPLHF. Full variable domain (missing parts from reference TRBV2 and TRBJ1-6): EPEVTQTPSHQVTQMGQEVILRCVPISNHLYFYWYRQILGQKVEFLVSFYNNEISEKSEIFDDQFSVERPDGSNFTLKIRSTKLEDSAMYFCASSPTQGGNSPLHFGNGTRLTVT.

This clone was seen just once. V usage is TRBV30 and J usage is TRBJ1-5; no firm D call. The germline V gene encodes CDR1 GTSNPN and CDR2 SVGIG (reference sequence). This CDR3 spans 14 amino acids. Deletions cut 0 bases from V and 4 bases from J, with 10 bases between. The CDR3 DNA is TGTGCCTGGAGTGTATACAGCCGGAATCAGCCCCAGCATTTT. Its translation: CAWSVYSRNQPQHF.

In this sample, this clone turned up once. The genes are TRBV7-3 and TRBJ1-2; D gene uncertain. CDR3 size: 13 residues. Trimming stripped 2 bases from V and 1 base from J, with 5 bases between. Per germline, CDR1 SGHTA and CDR2 FQGTGA. This CDR3 reads CASSLGVNYGYTF. DNA of the CDR3: TGTGCCAGCAGCTTAGGAGTTAACTATGGCTACACCTTC.

The chain has TRBV19 and TRBJ1-6, with 8 positions matching TRBD1. The V segment lost 1 base and the J segment 10 bases; nucleotides outside the gene matches: 6. The CDR3 contains 15 residues. The germline gives CDR1 LNHDA, CDR2 SQIVND (reference sequence). The CDR3 region is CASSIVPGGSSPLHF. CDR3 DNA: TGTGCCAGTAGTATAGTCCCAGGGGGCTCGTCACCCCTCCACTTT. Complete variable domain (other parts from reference TRBV19 and TRBJ1-6): DGGITQSPKYLFRKEGQNVTLSCEQNLNHDAMYWYRQDPGQGLRLIYYSQIVNDFQKGDIAEGYSVSREKKESFPLTVTSAQKNPTAFYLCASSIVPGGSSPLHFGNGTRLTVT.

In this sample, this clone turned up a few times. The chain links TRBV5-1 to TRBJ1-1; 8 nucleotides line up with TRBD1. The germline CDR1 and CDR2 sequences are SGHRS and YFSETQ. The CDR3 sequence is 15 residues long. Losses at the gene ends were 3 bases for V and 1 base for J; bases not matched to a gene: 5. The CDR3 DNA reads as TGCGCCAGCAGCTACACCGACAGGGGGAACACTGAAGCTTTCTTT. It is translated as CASSYTDRGNTEAFF.

V gene TRBV4-2 combines with J gene TRBJ2-2, with TRBD2 matching 8 bases. Germline CDR1 LGHNA, CDR2 YNFKEQ. The CDR3 sequence is 14 residues long. The CDR3 bases are TGTGTTACCAGGCGGGGGGTGGGAACCGGGGAGCTGTTTTTT. This sequence encodes CVTRRGVGTGELFF.

This rearrangement joins TRBV29-1 to TRBJ2-7; TRBD1 might be the D (5 bases). The germline V gene has CDR1 SQVTM and CDR2 ANQGSEA. The CDR3 consists of 14 residues. V was cut by 0 bases and J by 1 base, with 10 bases left in between. CDR3 in DNA: TGCAGCGTTGAAGATGGAACAGGATCCTACGAGCAGTACTTC. This translates into CSVEDGTGSYEQYF.

V gene TRBV5-1 combines with J gene TRBJ1-2; D may be TRBD1 (6 bases). The CDR3 extends over 14 amino acids. CDR1 SGHRS and CDR2 YFSETQ come from the germline V gene. Trimming shortened V by 7 bases and J by 2 bases, and 15 bases separated the two germline ends. In DNA, the CDR3 is TGCGCCAGCTCCACCACAGGGACCAACTATGGCTACACCTTC. This codes for CASSTTGTNYGYTF.

The V gene is TRBV6-5, the J gene TRBJ2-4, with D possibly matching TRBD1 (5 bases). Germline assignment: CDR1 MNHEY and CDR2 SVGAGI. V was clipped by 5 bases and J by 3 bases, with 14 bases between them. The CDR3 runs to 15 residues. CDR3 bases: TGTGCCAGCAGTCCCCCAGGGCTAGGCAAAAACATTCAGTACTTC. It codes for CASSPPGLGKNIQYF.